This TCR beta chain derives from a study of blood T cell repertoires in COVID-19. The wider study: Sample material is recorded as cDNA or gDNA derived from T cells, B-cell-depleted T cells, or PBMCs.

The CDR3 runs to 15 residues. V was cut by 5 bases and J by 6 bases, with 16 bases left in between. Germline V gene sequence: CDR1 LNHNV, CDR2 YYDKDF (reference sequence). Only in-frame clones appear in the TCRdb table, and some are missing; sequencing was by immunoSEQ multiplex PCR. Here the sample spans hundreds of thousands of clones, more than 75% being singletons. This sequence originates from a woman in her thirties or forties with acute COVID-19. This chain uses TRBV15 with TRBJ2-2, with D possibly being TRBD2 (5 bases). Sequencing input: PBMCs or T cells enriched from blood (not recorded which). CDR3 sequence reads: CATSLRTLGPGELFF. CDR3 DNA sequence: TGTGCCACCAGCCTCCGGACTCTCGGTCCCGGGGAGCTGTTTTTT.